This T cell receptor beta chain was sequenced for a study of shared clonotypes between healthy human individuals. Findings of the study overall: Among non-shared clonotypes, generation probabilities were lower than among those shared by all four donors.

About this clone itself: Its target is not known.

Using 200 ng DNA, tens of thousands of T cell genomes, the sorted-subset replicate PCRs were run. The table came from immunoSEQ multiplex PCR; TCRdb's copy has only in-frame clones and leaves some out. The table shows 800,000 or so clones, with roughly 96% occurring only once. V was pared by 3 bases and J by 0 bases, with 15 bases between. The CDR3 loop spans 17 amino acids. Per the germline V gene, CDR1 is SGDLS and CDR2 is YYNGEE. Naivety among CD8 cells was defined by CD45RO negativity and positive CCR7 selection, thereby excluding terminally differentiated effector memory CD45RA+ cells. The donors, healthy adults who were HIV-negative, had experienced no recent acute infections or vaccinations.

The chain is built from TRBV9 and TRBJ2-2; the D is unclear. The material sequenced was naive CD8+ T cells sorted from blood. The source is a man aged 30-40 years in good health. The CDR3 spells CASSEFGGVANTGELFF. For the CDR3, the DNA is TGTGCCAGCAGCGAGTTTGGTGGAGTCGCGAACACCGGGGAGCTGTTTTTT.